Included here is one T cell receptor beta chain sequence, with context. The data stem from a study of blood T cell repertoires in COVID-19. Study at large: Italy, Spain and the United States were the sources of the convalescent and acute COVID-19 samples. From T cells, B-cell-depleted T cells, or PBMCs came the material, which was cDNA or gDNA.

This CDR3 has 16 residues. CDR1 and CDR2 (germline): SEHNR, FQNEAQ (reference sequence). With V trimmed by 4 bases and J by 5 bases, 13 bases remained unmatched. Original methodology: Nucleated cell number was recorded as an estimate derived from reference gene primer amplification. The data were produced by immunoSEQ multiplex PCR, yet TCRdb's version contains in-frame clones alone and is incomplete. V and J calls and clone size are given by that table; D and trimming were obtained from the DNA. The sample lists around 65,000 clones; less than 85% were seen once. Sequenced sample: peripheral blood. This chain uses TRBV7-9 with TRBJ2-5; TRBD2 matches 7 bases. This clonotype was sampled from a man in his sixties with acute or convalescent COVID-19. The CDR3 sequence is CASSSNSGGGLETQYF. CDR3 DNA: TGTGCCAGCAGCTCCAACTCGGGAGGCGGCTTGGAGACCCAGTACTTC.